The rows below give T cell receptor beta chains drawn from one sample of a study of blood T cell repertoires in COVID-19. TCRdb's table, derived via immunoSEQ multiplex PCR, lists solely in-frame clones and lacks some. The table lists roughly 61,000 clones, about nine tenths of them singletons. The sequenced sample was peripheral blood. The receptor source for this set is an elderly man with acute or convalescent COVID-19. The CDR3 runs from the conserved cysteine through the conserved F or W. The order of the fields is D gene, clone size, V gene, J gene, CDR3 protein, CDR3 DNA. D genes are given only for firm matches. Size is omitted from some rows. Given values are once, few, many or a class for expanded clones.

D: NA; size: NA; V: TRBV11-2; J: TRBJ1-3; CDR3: CASSLSHYSGNTIYF; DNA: TGTGCCAGCAGCTTATCCCACTACTCTGGAAACACCATATATTTT
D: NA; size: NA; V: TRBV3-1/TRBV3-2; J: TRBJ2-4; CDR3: CASSQLRPVNIQYF; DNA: TGTGCCAGCAGCCAATTGCGGCCGGTAAACATTCAGTACTTC
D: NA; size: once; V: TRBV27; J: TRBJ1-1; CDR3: CASSTPQGLNTEAFF; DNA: TGTGCCAGCAGTACCCCTCAGGGGCTGAACACTGAAGCTTTCTTT
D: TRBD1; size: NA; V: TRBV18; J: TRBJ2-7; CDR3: CASSPGTGIYEQYF; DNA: TGTGCCAGCTCACCAGGGACAGGGATTTACGAGCAGTACTTC
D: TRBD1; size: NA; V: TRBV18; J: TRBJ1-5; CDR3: CASSTTGGQPQHF; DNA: TGTGCCAGCTCCACGACAGGGGGGCAGCCCCAGCATTTT
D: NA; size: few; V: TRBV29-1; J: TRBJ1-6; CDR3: CSVAGGTDSPLHF; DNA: TGCAGCGTTGCGGGGGGCACGGATTCACCCCTCCACTTT
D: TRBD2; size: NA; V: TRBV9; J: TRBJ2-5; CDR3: CASSVAGRASGGQETQYF; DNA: TGTGCCAGCAGCGTAGCGGGAAGGGCTAGCGGGGGCCAAGAGACCCAGTACTTC
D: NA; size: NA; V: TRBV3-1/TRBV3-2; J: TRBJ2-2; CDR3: CASSPIYAGSGSGELFF; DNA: TGTGCCAGCAGCCCGATTTACGCGGGTTCGGGGTCCGGGGAGCTGTTTTTT
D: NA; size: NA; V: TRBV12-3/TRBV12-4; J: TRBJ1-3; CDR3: CASSLASQGTIYF; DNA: TGTGCCAGCAGTTTGGCGAGCCAGGGCACCATATATTTT
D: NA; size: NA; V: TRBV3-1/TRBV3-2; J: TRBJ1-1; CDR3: CASSQAAGASTEAFF; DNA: TGTGCCAGCAGCCAAGCGGCGGGGGCCAGTACTGAAGCTTTCTTT
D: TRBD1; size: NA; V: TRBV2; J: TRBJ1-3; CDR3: CASSTRDRGRNTIYF; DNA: TGTGCCAGCAGTACTAGGGACAGGGGGCGAAACACCATATATTTT
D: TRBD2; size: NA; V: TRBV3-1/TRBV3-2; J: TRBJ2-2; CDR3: CASSPFTLAGNTGELFF; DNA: TGTGCCAGCAGCCCATTTACCCTAGCGGGGAACACCGGGGAGCTGTTTTTT
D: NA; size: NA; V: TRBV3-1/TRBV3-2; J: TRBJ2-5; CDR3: CASSQDPGVETQYF; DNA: TGTGCCAGCAGCCAAGATCCGGGGGTAGAGACCCAGTACTTC
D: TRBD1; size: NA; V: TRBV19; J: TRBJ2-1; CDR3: CASSISRGLDEQFF; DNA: TGTGCCAGTAGTATTAGCAGGGGGCTGGATGAGCAGTTCTTC
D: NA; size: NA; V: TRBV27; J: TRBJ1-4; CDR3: CASSPREGEKLFF; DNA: TGTGCCAGCAGTCCGCGGGAGGGGGAAAAACTGTTTTTT
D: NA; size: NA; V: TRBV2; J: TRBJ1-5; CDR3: CASLAGVNQPQHF; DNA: TGTGCCAGCTTAGCAGGGGTCAATCAGCCCCAGCATTTT
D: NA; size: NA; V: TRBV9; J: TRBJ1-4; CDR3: CASSVGRQKNEKLFF; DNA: TGTGCCAGCAGCGTAGGAAGACAGAAAAATGAAAAACTGTTTTTT
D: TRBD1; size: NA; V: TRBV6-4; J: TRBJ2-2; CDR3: CASALQGAAPGELFF; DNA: TGTGCCAGCGCCCTACAGGGGGCAGCTCCCGGGGAGCTGTTTTTT
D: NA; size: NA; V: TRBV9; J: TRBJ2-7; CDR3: CASSVGTSDEQYF; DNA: TGTGCCAGCAGCGTTGGGACATCGGACGAGCAGTACTTC
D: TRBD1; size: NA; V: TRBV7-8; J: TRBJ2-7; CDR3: CASSSTGAPAYEQYF; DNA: TGTGCCAGCAGCTCTACAGGGGCTCCCGCCTACGAGCAGTACTTC
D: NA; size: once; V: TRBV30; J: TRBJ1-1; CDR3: CAWRFGVANTEAFF; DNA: TGTGCCTGGAGATTCGGGGTTGCGAACACTGAAGCTTTCTTT
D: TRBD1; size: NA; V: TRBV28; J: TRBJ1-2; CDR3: CASSSGQGREGYTF; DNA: TGTGCCAGCAGTTCAGGACAGGGGCGGGAAGGCTACACCTTC
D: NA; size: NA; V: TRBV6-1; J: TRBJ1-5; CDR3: CASSEALNGRPQHF; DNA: TGTGCCAGCAGTGAAGCCCTAAACGGTCGGCCCCAGCATTTT
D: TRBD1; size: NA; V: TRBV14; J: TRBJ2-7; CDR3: CASRQTGTGASEQYF; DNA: TGTGCCAGCAGACAAACCGGGACAGGGGCTTCCGAGCAGTACTTC
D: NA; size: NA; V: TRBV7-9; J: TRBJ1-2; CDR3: CASSPVIGYTF; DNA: TGTGCCAGCAGCCCAGTTATTGGCTACACCTTC
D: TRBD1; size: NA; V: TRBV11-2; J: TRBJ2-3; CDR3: CASSLEGTGGGTDTQYF; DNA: TGTGCCAGCAGCTTAGAGGGGACAGGGGGCGGTACAGATACGCAGTATTTT
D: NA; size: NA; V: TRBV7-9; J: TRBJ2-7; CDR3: CASSSLGVRHNYEQYF; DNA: TGTGCCAGCAGCTCTCTAGGGGTAAGACACAACTACGAGCAGTACTTC
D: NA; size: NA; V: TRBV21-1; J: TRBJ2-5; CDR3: CASSKGTGETQYF; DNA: TGTGCCAGCAGTAAAGGAACCGGAGAGACCCAGTACTTC
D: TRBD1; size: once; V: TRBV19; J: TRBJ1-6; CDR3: CASSPRQGNSPLHF; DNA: TGTGCCAGTAGTCCACGACAGGGAAATTCACCCCTCCACTTT